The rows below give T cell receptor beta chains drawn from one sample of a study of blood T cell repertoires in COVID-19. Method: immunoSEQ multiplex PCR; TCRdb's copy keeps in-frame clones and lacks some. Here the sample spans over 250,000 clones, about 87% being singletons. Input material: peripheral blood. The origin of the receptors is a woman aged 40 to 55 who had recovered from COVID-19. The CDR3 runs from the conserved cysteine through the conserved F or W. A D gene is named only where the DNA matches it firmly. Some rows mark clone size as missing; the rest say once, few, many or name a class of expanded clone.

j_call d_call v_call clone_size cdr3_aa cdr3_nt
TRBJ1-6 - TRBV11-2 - CASSLRRYNSPLHF TGTGCCAGCAGCTTAAGGCGGTATAATTCACCCCTCCACTTT
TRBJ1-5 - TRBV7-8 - CASSPDRQLNQPQHF TGTGCCAGCAGTCCAGACAGACAGCTCAATCAGCCCCAGCATTTT
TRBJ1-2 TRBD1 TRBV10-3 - CATQGAQGYGYTF TGTGCCACCCAGGGGGCGCAAGGCTATGGCTACACCTTC
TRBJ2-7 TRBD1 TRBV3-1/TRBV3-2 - CASSPGQVHEQYF TGTGCCAGCAGCCCGGGACAGGTCCACGAGCAGTACTTC
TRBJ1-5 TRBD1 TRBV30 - CAWSVGGQGENQPQHF TGTGCCTGGAGTGTAGGAGGACAGGGAGAAAATCAGCCCCAGCATTTT
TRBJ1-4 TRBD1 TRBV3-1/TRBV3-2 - CASRTGTGHGEKLFF TGTGCCAGCAGGACCGGGACAGGGCATGGTGAAAAACTGTTTTTT
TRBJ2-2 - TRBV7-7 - CASSFAGTGELFF TGTGCTAGCAGCTTTGCGGGCACCGGGGAGCTGTTTTTT
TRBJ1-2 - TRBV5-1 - CASSLGAQGGYTF TGCGCCAGCAGCTTGGGGGCCCAGGGGGGCTACACCTTC
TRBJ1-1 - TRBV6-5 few CAAKGASNTEAFF TGTGCCGCCAAAGGGGCCTCGAACACTGAAGCTTTCTTT
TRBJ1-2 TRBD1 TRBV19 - CASSLLRTGTSYGYTF TGTGCCAGTAGCCTCCTAAGGACAGGAACTTCCTATGGCTACACCTTC
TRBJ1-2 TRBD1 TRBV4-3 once CASSRRDRDGDYGYTF TGCGCCAGCAGCAGAAGGGACAGGGATGGGGACTATGGCTACACCTTC
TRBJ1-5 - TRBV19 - CASSIAHGYSNQPQHF TGTGCCAGTAGTATCGCGCACGGTTATAGCAATCAGCCCCAGCATTTT
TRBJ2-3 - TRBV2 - CASSGQYTDTQYF TGTGCCAGCAGTGGACAGTACACAGATACGCAGTATTTT
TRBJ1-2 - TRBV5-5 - CASSPPGYRYGYTF TGTGCCAGCAGCCCTCCAGGGTACCGCTATGGCTACACCTTC
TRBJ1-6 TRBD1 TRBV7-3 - CASSLITGDRGDNSPLHF TGTGCCAGCAGCTTAATTACTGGGGACAGGGGGGATAATTCACCCCTCCACTTT
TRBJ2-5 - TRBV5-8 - CASSLGWGLRETQYF TGTGCCAGCAGCTTGGGGTGGGGACTCCGGGAGACCCAGTACTTC
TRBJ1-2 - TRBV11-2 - CASSFGLQPSYGYTF TGTGCCAGCAGCTTTGGACTTCAGCCGAGCTATGGCTACACCTTC